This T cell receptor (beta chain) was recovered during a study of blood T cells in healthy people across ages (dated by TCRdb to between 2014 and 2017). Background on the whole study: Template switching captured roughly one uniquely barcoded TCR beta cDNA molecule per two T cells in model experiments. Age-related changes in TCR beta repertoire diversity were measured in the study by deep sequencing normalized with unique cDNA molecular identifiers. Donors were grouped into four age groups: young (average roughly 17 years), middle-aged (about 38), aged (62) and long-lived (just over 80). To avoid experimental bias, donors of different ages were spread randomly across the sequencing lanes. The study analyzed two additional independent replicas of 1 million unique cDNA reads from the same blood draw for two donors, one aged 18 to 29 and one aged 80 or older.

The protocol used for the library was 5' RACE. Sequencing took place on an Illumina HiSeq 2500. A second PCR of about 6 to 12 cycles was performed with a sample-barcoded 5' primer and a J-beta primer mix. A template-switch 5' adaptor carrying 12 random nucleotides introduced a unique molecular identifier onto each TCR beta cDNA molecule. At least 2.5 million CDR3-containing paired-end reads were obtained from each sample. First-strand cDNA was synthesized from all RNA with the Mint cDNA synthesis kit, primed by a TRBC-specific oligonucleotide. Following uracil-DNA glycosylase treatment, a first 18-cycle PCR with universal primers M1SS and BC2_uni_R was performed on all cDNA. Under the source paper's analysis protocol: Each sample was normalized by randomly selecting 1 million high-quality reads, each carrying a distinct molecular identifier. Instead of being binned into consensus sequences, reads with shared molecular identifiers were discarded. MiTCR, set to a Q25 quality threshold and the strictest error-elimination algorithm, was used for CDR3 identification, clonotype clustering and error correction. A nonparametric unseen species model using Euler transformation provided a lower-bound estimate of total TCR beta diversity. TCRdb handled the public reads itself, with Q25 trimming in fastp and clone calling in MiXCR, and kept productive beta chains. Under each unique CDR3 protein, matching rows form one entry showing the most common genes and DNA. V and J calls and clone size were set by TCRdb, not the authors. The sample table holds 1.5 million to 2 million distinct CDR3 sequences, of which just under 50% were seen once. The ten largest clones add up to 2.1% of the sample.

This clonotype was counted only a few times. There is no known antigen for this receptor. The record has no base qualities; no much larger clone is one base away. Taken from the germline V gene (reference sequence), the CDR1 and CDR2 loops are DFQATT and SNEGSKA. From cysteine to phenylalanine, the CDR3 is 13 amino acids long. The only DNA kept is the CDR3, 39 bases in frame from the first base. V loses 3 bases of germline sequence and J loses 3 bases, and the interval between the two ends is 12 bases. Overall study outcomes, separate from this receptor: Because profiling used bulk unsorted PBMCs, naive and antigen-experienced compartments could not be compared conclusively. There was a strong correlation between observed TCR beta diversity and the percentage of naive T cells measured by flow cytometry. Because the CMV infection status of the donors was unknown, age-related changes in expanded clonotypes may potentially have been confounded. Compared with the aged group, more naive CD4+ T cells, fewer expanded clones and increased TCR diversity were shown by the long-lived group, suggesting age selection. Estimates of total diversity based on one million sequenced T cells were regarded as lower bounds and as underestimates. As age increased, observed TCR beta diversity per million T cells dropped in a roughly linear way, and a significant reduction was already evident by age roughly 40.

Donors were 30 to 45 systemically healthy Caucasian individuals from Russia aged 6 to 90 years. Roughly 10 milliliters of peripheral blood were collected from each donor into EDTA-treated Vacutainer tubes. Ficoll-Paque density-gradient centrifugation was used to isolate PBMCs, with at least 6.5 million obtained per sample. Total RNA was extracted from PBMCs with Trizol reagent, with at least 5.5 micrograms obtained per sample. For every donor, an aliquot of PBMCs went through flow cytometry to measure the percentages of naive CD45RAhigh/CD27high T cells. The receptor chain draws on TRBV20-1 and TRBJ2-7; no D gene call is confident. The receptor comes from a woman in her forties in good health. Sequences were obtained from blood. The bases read TGCAGTGCTAGGTACGTGGAGAACTACGAGCAGTACTTC. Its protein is CSARYVENYEQYF.